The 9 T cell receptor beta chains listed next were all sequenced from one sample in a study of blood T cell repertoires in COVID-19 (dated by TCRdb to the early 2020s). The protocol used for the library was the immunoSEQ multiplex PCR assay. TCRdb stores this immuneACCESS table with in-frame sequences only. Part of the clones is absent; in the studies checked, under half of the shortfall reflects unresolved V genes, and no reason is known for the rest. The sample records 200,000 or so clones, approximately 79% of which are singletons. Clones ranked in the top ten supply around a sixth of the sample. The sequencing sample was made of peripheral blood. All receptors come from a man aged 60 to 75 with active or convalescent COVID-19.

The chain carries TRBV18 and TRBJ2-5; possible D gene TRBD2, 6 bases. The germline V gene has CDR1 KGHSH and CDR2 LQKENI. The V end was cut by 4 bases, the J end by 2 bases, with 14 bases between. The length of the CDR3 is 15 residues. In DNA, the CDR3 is TGTGCCAGCTCACGAGCAACCGGGAGTCAAGAGACCCAGTACTTC. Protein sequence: CASSRATGSQETQYF.

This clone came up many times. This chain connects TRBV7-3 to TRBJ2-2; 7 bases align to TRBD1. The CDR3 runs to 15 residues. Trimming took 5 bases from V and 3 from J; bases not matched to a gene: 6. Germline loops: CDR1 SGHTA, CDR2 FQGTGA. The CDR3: CASSPAQGYTGELFF. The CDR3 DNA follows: TGTGCCAGCAGCCCCGCACAGGGGTACACCGGGGAGCTGTTTTTT.

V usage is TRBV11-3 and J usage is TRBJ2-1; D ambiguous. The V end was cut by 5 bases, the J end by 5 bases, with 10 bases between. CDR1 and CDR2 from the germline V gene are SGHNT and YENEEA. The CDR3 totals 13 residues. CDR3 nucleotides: TGTGCCAGCAGCCTTTGGCAGAACAATGAGCAGTTCTTC. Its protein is CASSLWQNNEQFF.

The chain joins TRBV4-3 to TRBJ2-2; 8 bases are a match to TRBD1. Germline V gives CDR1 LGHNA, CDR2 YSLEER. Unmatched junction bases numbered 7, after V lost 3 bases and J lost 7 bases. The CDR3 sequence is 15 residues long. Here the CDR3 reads CASSHTGTGVGELFF. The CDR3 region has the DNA TGCGCCAGCAGCCACACCGGGACAGGCGTCGGGGAGCTGTTTTTT.

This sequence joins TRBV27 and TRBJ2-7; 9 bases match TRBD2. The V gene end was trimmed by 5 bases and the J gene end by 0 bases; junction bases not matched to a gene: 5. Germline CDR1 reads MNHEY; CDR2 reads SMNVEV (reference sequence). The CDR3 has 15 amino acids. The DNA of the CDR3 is TGTGCCAGCAGTGTAGCGGGAGTAGGCTCCTACGAGCAGTACTTC. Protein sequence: CASSVAGVGSYEQYF.

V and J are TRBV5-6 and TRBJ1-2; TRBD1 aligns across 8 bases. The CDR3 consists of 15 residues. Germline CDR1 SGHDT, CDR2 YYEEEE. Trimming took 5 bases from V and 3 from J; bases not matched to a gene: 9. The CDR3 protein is CASRAGQGAYYGYTF. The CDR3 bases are TGTGCCAGCAGGGCTGGGCAGGGGGCATACTATGGCTACACCTTC.

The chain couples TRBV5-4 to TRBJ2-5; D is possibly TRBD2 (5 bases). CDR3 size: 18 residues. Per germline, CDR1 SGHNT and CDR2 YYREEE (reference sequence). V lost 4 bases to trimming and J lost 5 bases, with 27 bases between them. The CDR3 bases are TGTGCCAGCAGCCCTCCCCCAAGCGGCAAGTCCCTCGGGGAGACCCAGTACTTC. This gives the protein CASSPPPSGKSLGETQYF.

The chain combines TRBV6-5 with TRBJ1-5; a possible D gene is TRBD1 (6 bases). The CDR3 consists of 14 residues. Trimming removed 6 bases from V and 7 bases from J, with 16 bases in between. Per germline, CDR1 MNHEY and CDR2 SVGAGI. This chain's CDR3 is CASSHGGAGQPQHF. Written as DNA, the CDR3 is TGTGCCAGCAGCCACGGGGGGGCAGGGCAGCCCCAGCATTTT.

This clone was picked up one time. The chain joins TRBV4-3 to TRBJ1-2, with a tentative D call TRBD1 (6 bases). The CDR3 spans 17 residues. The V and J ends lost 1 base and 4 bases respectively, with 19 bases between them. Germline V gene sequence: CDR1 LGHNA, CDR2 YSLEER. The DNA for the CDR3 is TGCGCCAGCAGCCAAGCCGTTGCGGGGGGCGGCCTCTATGGCTACACCTTC. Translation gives CASSQAVAGGGLYGYTF.